A selection of T cell receptor beta chains follows, all from one sample in a study of spatial heterogeneity in lung cancer. TCRdb used MiXCR to reprocess the 5' RACE reads, holding one entry per CDR3 protein. The table shows some 54,000 distinct CDR3 sequences, with roughly 8.1% occurring only once. The specimen was PBMCs, collected at follow-up. These receptors were collected from a female donor with early-stage non-small cell lung cancer. Each CDR3 is given without its conserved first and last residue. Each record gives: J gene, D gene, V gene, CDR3 protein. The D gene is left open where the match is weak.

TRBJ2-3,TRBD2,TRBV20-1,SAIWRGDTDTQY
TRBJ1-5,NA,TRBV18,ASSSGFNQPQH
TRBJ1-2,NA,TRBV6-5,ASTLGGVYGYT
TRBJ1-1,NA,TRBV4-2,ASSPEDRYSTESF
TRBJ2-3,NA,TRBV20-1,SSRRKADTQY
TRBJ1-2,TRBD1,TRBV10-2,ASREIDRANGYT
TRBJ1-3,NA,TRBV6-6,ASRTDTSGNTIY
TRBJ1-5,NA,TRBV19,ASSTPDGAYSNQPQH
TRBJ1-1,NA,TRBV5-5,ASSSSRDGEAF
TRBJ2-5,NA,TRBV3-1,ASSLAAQETQY
TRBJ2-7,TRBD1,TRBV11-2,ASSLEDRSSRRQY
TRBJ2-7,NA,TRBV11-2,ASSLDPRENYEQY
TRBJ2-3,TRBD1,TRBV6-5,ANWTGTDTQY
TRBJ1-2,TRBD1,TRBV7-9,ASSFPGQGARGYT
TRBJ1-6,NA,TRBV2,ASSGITTPLH
TRBJ1-5,NA,TRBV7-9,ASSLAEAENQPQH
TRBJ2-7,TRBD1,TRBV7-2,ASSLAGQGSYEQY
TRBJ2-1,NA,TRBV10-3,AISESGSAPPGNEQF
TRBJ2-3,NA,TRBV5-4,ASSLEAGDTQY
TRBJ2-2,TRBD1,TRBV2,ASSWDRGSGELF
TRBJ1-5,NA,TRBV20-1,SARGGQDLSNQPQH
TRBJ2-1,TRBD2,TRBV6-6,ASSSDLGLAYEQF
TRBJ2-1,TRBD2,TRBV3-1,ASSSSGGGPYNEQF
TRBJ1-2,TRBD1,TRBV6-5,ASSYRGQGSGYT